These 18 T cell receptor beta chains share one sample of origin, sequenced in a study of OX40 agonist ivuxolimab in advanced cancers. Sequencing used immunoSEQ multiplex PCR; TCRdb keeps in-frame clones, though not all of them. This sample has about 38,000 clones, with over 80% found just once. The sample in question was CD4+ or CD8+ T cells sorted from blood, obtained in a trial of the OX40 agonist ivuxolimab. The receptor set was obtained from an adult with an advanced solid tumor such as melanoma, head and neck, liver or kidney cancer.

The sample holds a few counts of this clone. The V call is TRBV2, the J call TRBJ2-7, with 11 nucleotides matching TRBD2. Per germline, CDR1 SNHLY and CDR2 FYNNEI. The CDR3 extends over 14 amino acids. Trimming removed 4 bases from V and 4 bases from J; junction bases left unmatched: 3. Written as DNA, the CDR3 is TGTGCCAGCAGTGGGACTAGCGGGTCATACGAGCAGTACTTC. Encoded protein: CASSGTSGSYEQYF.

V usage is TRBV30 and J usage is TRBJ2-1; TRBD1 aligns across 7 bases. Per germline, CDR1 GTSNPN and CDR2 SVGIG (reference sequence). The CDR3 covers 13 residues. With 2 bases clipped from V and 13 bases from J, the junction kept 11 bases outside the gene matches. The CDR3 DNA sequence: TGTGCCTGGAGTCCAAGGCGACAGGGCGCTCAGTTCTTC. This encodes CAWSPRRQGAQFF. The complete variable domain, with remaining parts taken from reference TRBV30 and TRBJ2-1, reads SQTIHQWPATLVQPVGSPLSLECTVEGTSNPNLYWYRQAAGRGLQLLFYSVGIGQISSEVPQNLSASRPQDRQFILSSKKLLLSDSGFYLCAWSPRRQGAQFFGPGTRLTVL.

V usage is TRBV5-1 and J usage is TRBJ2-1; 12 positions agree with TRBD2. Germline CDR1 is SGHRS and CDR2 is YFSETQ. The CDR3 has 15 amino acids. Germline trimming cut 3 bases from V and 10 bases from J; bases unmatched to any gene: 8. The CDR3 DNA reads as TGCGCCAGCAGCTCCTCTAGCGGGGGGGCGAGGGAGCAGTTCTTC. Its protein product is CASSSSSGGAREQFF.

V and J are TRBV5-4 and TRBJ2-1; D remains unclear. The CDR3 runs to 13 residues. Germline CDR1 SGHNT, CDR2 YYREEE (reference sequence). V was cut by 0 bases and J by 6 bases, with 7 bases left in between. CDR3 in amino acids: CASSLERVNEQFF. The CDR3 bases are TGTGCCAGCAGCTTGGAACGAGTCAATGAGCAGTTCTTC.

The CDR3 region has the DNA TGCAGCGTTGAAGTGGGGAGCACAGATACGCAGTATTTT. The encoded protein is CSVEVGSTDTQYF. This rearrangement joins TRBV29-1 to TRBJ2-3; D is uncertain. V lost 1 base and J 0 bases, leaving 5 bases between the germline ends. The CDR3 has 13 amino acids. The germline V gene encodes CDR1 SQVTM and CDR2 ANQGSEA.

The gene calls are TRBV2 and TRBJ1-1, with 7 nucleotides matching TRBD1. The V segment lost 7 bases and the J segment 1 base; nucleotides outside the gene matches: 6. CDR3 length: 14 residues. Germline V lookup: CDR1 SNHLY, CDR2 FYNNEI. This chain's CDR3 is CASTQRDRNTEAFF. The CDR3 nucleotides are TGTGCCAGCACCCAAAGGGACAGGAACACTGAAGCTTTCTTT.

The CDR3 DNA follows: TGTGCCAGCAGTGAGGGTCCGAGTCGAGATACGCAGTATTTT. Its protein is CASSEGPSRDTQYF. The J gene is TRBJ2-3, the V gene TRBV6-1; D gene unclear. V was cut by 3 bases and J by 5 bases, with 12 bases left in between. The V gene's germline CDR1 is MNHNS and CDR2 SASEGT. This CDR3 has 14 residues.

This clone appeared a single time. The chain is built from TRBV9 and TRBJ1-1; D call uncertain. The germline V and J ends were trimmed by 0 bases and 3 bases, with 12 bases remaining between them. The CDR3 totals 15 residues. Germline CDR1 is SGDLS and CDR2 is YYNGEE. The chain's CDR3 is CASSVGPDFDTEAFF. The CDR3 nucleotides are TGTGCCAGCAGCGTAGGGCCGGATTTTGACACTGAAGCTTTCTTT.

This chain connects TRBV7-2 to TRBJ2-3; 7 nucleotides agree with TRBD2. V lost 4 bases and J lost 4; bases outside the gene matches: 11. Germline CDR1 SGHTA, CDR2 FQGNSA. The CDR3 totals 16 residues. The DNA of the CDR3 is TGTGCCAGCAGCTCTCCTCGGGGCGGGAGCGCAGATACGCAGTATTTT. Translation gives CASSSPRGGSADTQYF.

The CDR3 is CASSVRFPSGSSSTDTQYF. The DNA for the CDR3 is TGTGCCAGCAGCGTAAGGTTCCCTAGCGGGAGTTCTAGCACAGATACGCAGTATTTT. The rearrangement joins TRBV9 to TRBJ2-3, with 10 bases that match TRBD2. CDR1 SGDLS and CDR2 YYNGEE come from the germline V gene. The CDR3 runs to 19 residues. Unmatched junction bases numbered 11, after V lost 1 base and J lost 0 bases.

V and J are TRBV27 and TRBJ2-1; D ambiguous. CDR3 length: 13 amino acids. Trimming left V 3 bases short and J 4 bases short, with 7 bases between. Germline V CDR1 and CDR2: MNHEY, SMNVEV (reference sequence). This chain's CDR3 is CASSLGLYNEQFF. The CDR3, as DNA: TGTGCCAGCAGTTTGGGCCTTTACAATGAGCAGTTCTTC.

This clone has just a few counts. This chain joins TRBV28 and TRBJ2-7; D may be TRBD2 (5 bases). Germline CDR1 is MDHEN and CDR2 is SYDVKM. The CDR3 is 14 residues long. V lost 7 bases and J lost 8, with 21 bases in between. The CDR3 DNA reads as TGTGCCAGCACATTACGGACTCACGCCTCGAAGCAGTACTTC. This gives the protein CASTLRTHASKQYF. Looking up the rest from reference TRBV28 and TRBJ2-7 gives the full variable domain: DVKVTQSSRYLVKRTGEKVFLECVQDMDHENMFWYRQDPGLGLRLIYFSYDVKMKEKGDIPEGYSVSREKKERFSLILESASTNQTSMYLCASTLRTHASKQYFGPGTRLTVT.

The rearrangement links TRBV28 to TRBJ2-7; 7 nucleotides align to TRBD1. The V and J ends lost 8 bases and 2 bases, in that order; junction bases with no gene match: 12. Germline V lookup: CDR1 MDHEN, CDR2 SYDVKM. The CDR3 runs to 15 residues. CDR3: CASRSTGVGTYEQYF. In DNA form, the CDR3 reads TGTGCCAGCCGAAGCACAGGGGTTGGCACCTACGAGCAGTACTTC.

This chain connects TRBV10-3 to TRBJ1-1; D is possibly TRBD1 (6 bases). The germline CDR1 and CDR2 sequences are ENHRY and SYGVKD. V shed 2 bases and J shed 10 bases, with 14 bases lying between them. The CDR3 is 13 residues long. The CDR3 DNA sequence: TGTGCCATCAGTGAGGGTTTCAGGGGAGGAGCTTTCTTT. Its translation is CAISEGFRGGAFF.

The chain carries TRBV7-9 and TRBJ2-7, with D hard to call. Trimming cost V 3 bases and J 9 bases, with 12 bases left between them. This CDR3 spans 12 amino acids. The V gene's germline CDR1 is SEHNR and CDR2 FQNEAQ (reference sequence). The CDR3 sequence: CASSFTDAGQYF. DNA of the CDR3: TGTGCCAGCAGCTTCACGGACGCCGGGCAGTACTTC.

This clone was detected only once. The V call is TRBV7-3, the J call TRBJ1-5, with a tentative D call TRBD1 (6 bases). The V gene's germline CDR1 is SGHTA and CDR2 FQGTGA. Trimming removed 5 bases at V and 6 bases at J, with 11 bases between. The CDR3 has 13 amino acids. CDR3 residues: CASSRRGLQPQHF. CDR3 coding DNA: TGTGCCAGCAGCCGTCGGGGGCTTCAGCCCCAGCATTTT.

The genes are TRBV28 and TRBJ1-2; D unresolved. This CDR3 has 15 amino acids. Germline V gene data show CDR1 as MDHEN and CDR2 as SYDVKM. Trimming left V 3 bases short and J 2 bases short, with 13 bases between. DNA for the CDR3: TGTGCCAGCAGTTTGCCCGGGGTCGAGAACTATGGCTACACCTTC. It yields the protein CASSLPGVENYGYTF.

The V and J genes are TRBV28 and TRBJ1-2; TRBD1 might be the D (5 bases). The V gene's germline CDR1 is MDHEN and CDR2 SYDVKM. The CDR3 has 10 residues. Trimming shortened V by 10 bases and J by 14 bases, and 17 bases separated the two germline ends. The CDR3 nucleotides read TGTGCCACCAACAGGAACCCCGTGACCTTC. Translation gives CATNRNPVTF.